Shown below are 9 T cell receptor beta chains from a single sample sequenced in a study of blood T cell repertoires in COVID-19. Measured with immunoSEQ multiplex PCR; TCRdb has only the in-frame clones, and not every one. The table lists 70,000 or so clones, just over 85% of them singletons. The specimen sequenced was peripheral blood. The receptors derive from a man between 65 and 79 years old with active or convalescent COVID-19.

The V and J genes are TRBV7-9 and TRBJ1-2; tentatively, D is TRBD1 (5 bases). Germline V lookup: CDR1 SEHNR, CDR2 FQNEAQ (reference sequence). This CDR3 contains 13 residues. V lost 5 bases to trimming and J lost 6 bases, with 13 bases between them. The CDR3 here is CASSPIQGNGYTF. Written as DNA, the CDR3 is TGTGCCAGCAGCCCCATCCAGGGAAATGGCTACACCTTC. Full variable domain (outside the CDR3, taken from reference TRBV7-9 and TRBJ1-2): DTGVSQNPRHKITKRGQNVTFRCDPISEHNRLYWYRQTLGQGPEFLTYFQNEAQLEKSRLLSDRFSAERPKGSFSTLEIQRTEQGDSAMYLCASSPIQGNGYTFGSGTRLTVV.

This sequence joins TRBV24-1 and TRBJ1-5; D may be TRBD1 (5 bases). Trimming pared 3 bases from V and 4 bases from J, leaving 12 bases between. The CDR3 covers 15 residues. Germline V gene sequence: CDR1 KGHDR, CDR2 SFDVKD. CDR3 protein: CATSDGGLANQPQHF. The CDR3 bases are TGTGCCACCAGTGATGGGGGGTTGGCAAATCAGCCCCAGCATTTT.

The genes are TRBV18 and TRBJ1-3, with TRBD1 as a possible D gene (5 bases). Germline values: CDR1 KGHSH, CDR2 LQKENI. V was shortened by 3 bases and J by 4 bases, with 10 bases between the two germline ends. This CDR3 region has 14 residues. Here the CDR3 DNA reads TGTGCCAGCTCACCTGGGGCAGCAGGAAACACCATATATTTT. Its protein is CASSPGAAGNTIYF. The full variable domain, completed using reference TRBV18 and TRBJ1-3, is NAGVMQNPRHLVRRRGQEARLRCSPMKGHSHVYWYRQLPEEGLKFMVYLQKENIIDESGMPKERFSAEFPKEGPSILRIQQVVRGDSAAYFCASSPGAAGNTIYFGEGSWLTVV.

The genes are TRBV7-8 and TRBJ2-7, with 13 bases fitting TRBD2. Losses at the gene ends were 5 bases for V and 2 bases for J; bases not matched to a gene: 15. The CDR3 contains 19 residues. The germline V gene has CDR1 SGHVS and CDR2 FQNEAQ. The CDR3 DNA is TGTGCCAGCAGCCCCCAAATGACTAGCGGGAGGCCATTTACCTACGAGCAGTACTTC. Translated, it gives CASSPQMTSGRPFTYEQYF. Variable domain in full (rest from reference TRBV7-8 and TRBJ2-7): GAGVSQSPRYKVAKRGQDVALRCDPISGHVSLFWYQQALGQGPEFLTYFQNEAQLDKSGLPSDRFFAERPEGSVSTLKIQRTQQEDSAVYLCASSPQMTSGRPFTYEQYFGPGTRLTVT.

The chain links TRBV30 to TRBJ1-5; 8 bases fit TRBD1. Germline V CDR1 and CDR2: GTSNPN, SVGIG (reference sequence). This CDR3 region has 13 residues. Trimming removed 1 base from V and 5 bases from J; junction bases left unmatched: 1. Written as DNA, the CDR3 is TGTGCCTGGAGTGCAGGGGGCTATCAGCCCCAGCATTTT. This sequence encodes CAWSAGGYQPQHF.

The chain couples TRBV24-1 to TRBJ1-1; D may be TRBD1 (5 bases). Germline values: CDR1 KGHDR, CDR2 SFDVKD. This CDR3 has 13 amino acids. V lost 9 bases and J 7 bases, leaving 17 bases between the germline ends. In DNA form, the CDR3 reads TGTGCCACCCTTGGACGGGACGGGGGTGAAGCTTTCTTT. It translates to CATLGRDGGEAFF.

This clone has only a few counts. One junction end disagrees with the germline gene, perhaps due to a read error. The V gene is TRBV19, the J gene TRBJ2-3; 9 bases are shared with TRBD2. CDR1 and CDR2 (germline): LNHDA, SQIVND (reference sequence). The CDR3 runs 12 residues. The CDR3 loop reads CASSAKTSGPSW. DNA of the CDR3: TGTGCCAGTAGTGCTAAAACTAGCGGGCCTTCGTGG. Supplemented by reference TRBV19 and TRBJ2-3, the full variable domain reads DGGITQSPKYLFRKEGQNVTLSCEQNLNHDAMYWYRQDPGQGLRLIYYSQIVNDFQKGDIAEGYSVSREKKESFPLTVTSAQKNPTAFYLCASSAKTSGPSWGPGTRLTVL.

This sequence joins TRBV6-5 and TRBJ1-2; a weak D match, TRBD1 (6 bases). Per the germline V gene, CDR1 is MNHEY and CDR2 is SVGAGI. The ends were cut back, 7 bases at V and 3 bases at J, with 15 bases in the middle. The CDR3 is made up of 14 amino acids. The CDR3 DNA reads TGTGCCAGCAAGTCTAGGGGGACGTACTATGGCTACACCTTC. Translated, it gives CASKSRGTYYGYTF.

The chain joins TRBV4-3 to TRBJ2-1; TRBD2 matches 9 bases. V lost 4 bases and J lost 7; bases outside the gene matches: 8. The CDR3 has 15 amino acids. In germline, CDR1 is LGHNA, CDR2 YSLEER. CDR3 sequence: CASSPQTSGYNEQFF. The CDR3 bases are TGCGCCAGCAGCCCCCAAACTAGCGGGTATAATGAGCAGTTCTTC.